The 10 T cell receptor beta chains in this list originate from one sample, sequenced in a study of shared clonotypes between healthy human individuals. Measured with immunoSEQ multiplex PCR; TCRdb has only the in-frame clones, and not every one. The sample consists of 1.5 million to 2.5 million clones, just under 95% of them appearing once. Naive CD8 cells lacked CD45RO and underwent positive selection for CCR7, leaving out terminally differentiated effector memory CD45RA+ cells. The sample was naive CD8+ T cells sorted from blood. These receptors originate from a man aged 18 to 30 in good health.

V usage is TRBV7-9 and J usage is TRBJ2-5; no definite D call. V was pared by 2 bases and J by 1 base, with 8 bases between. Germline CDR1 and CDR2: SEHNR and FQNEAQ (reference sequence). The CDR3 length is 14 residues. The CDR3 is CASSLNGPQETQYF. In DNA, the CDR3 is TGTGCCAGCAGCTTAAACGGGCCCCAAGAGACCCAGTACTTC.

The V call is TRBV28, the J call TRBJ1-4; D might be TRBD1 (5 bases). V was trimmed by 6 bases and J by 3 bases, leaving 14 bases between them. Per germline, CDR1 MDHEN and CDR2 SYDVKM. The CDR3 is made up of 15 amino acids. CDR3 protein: CASSIWGRANEKLFF. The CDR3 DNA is TGTGCCAGCAGCATCTGGGGGAGGGCTAATGAAAAACTGTTTTTT.

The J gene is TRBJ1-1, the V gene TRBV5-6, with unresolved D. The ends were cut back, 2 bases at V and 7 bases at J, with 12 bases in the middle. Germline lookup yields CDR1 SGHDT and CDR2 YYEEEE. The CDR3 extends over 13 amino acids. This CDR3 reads CASSFPSGYEAFF. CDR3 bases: TGTGCCAGCAGCTTCCCCTCGGGGTATGAAGCTTTCTTT.

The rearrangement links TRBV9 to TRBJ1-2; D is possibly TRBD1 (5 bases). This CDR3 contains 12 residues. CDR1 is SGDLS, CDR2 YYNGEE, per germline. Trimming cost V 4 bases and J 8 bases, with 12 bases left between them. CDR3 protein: CASSHLGEGYTF. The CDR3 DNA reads TGTGCCAGCAGCCACCTGGGGGAAGGCTACACCTTC.

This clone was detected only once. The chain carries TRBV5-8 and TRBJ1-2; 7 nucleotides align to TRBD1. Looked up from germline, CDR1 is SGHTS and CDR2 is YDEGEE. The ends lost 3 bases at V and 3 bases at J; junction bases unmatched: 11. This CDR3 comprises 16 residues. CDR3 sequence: CASSYLGAGGYYGYTF. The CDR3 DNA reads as TGTGCCAGCAGCTACCTCGGGGCAGGGGGGTACTATGGCTACACCTTC.

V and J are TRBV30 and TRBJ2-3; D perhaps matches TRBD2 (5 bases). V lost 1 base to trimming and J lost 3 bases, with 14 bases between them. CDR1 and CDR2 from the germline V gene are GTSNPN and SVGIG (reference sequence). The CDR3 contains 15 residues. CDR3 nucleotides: TGTGCCTGGAGTGCCCGGGGTGACGGAACAGATACGCAGTATTTT. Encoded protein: CAWSARGDGTDTQYF.

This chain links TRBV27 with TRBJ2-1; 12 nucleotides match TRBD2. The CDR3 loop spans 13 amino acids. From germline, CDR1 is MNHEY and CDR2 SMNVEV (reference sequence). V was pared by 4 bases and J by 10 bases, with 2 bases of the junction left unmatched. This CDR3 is CASSWTSGMEQFF. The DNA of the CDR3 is TGTGCCAGCAGTTGGACTAGCGGGATGGAGCAGTTCTTC.

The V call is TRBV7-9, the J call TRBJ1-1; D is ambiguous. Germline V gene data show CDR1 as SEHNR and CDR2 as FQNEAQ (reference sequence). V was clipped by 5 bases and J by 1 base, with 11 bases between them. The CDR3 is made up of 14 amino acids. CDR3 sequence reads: CASSPVSGNTEAFF. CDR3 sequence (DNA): TGTGCCAGCAGCCCGGTCTCGGGGAACACTGAAGCTTTCTTT. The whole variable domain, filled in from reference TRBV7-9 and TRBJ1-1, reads DTGVSQNPRHKITKRGQNVTFRCDPISEHNRLYWYRQTLGQGPEFLTYFQNEAQLEKSRLLSDRFSAERPKGSFSTLEIQRTEQGDSAMYLCASSPVSGNTEAFFGQGTRLTVV.

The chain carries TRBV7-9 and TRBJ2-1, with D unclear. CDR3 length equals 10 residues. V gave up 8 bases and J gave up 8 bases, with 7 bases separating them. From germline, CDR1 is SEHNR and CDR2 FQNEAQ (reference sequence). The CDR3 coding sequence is TGTGCCAGCGGTAAAGATGAGCAGTTCTTC. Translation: CASGKDEQFF.

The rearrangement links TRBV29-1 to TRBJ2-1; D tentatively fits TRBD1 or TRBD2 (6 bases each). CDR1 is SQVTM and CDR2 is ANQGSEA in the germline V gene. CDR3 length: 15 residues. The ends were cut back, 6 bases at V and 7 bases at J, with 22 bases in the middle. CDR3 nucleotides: TGCAGCGTCGCCGGAGGGGGAAGGTTCGCAAATGAGCAGTTCTTC. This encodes CSVAGGGRFANEQFF.